The clone carrying this TCR beta chain was seen only once. This sample stems from a study of blood T cell repertoires in COVID-19. Study in general: Collection of acute and convalescent COVID-19 samples took place in the United States, Italy and Spain. Nucleic acid was either cDNA or gDNA, and it came from T cells, B-cell-depleted T cells, or PBMCs.

How the authors handled the data: Estimation of nucleated cell counts relied on the amplification of reference gene primers. Only in-frame clones appear in the TCRdb table, and some are missing; sequencing was by immunoSEQ multiplex PCR. D and trimming were read from the DNA, whereas the V and J calls and clone size are those reported in that table. The sample has some 270,000 clones; approximately 90% are singletons. Sequencing was performed on peripheral blood. The TCR comes from a man aged 25-45 years with acute or convalescent COVID-19.

The CDR3 DNA reads as TGTGCCAGCAGTGGGGACAGGACGATCGGGGAGCTGTTTTTT. This translates into CASSGDRTIGELFF. The rearrangement links TRBV5-4 to TRBJ2-2, with 8 nucleotides matching TRBD1. CDR1 is SGHNT, CDR2 YYREEE, per germline (reference sequence). The CDR3 sequence is 14 residues long. The J segment lost 7 bases and the V segment lost 5 bases, leaving 7 bases of the junction unmatched. The full variable domain, with the rest looked up from reference TRBV5-4 and TRBJ2-2, is ETGVTQSPTHLIKTRGQQVTLRCSSQSGHNTVSWYQQALGQGPQFIFQYYREEENGRGNFPPRFSGLQFPNYSSELNVNALELDDSALYLCASSGDRTIGELFFGEGSRLTVL.